This T cell receptor (beta chain) was identified during a study of T cell changes during pregnancy in multiple sclerosis. V dropped 5 bases and J dropped 5; count of bases not matched to a gene: 8. The CDR3 consists of 15 residues. CDR1 ENHRY and CDR2 SYGVKD come from the germline V gene. This table comes from immunoSEQ multiplex PCR, and its TCRdb copy is limited to in-frame clones, with some not included. The sample consists of about 53,000 clones, over 90% of them appearing once. The source material was CD4+ T cells from peripheral blood mononuclear cells, sampled in the third trimester of pregnancy. The sequence came from a female donor with multiple sclerosis, enrolled in a pregnancy study. V is TRBV10-3 and J is TRBJ2-2; 7 bases map to TRBD1. The CDR3 protein is CAISPTDRETGELFF. In DNA form, the CDR3 reads TGTGCCATCAGTCCTACCGACAGGGAGACCGGGGAGCTGTTTTTT.